Below are 29 T cell receptor beta chains sequenced from a single sample in a study of blood T cell repertoires in COVID-19. The repertoire was sequenced with immunoSEQ multiplex PCR; TCRdb's copy has only in-frame clones and lacks some. The table includes fewer than 300,000 clones, approximately 85% detected once. Material: PBMCs or T cells enriched from blood (not recorded which). Receptor source: a woman aged 25 to 39 who had recovered from COVID-19.

The gene calls are TRBV7-9 and TRBJ2-7; no firm D call. Trimming took 4 bases from V and 2 from J, leaving 6 bases between them. The V gene's germline CDR1 is SEHNR and CDR2 FQNEAQ (reference sequence). The length of the CDR3 is 12 residues. The CDR3 sequence: CASSYAAYEQYF. Here the CDR3 DNA reads TGTGCCAGCAGCTATGCGGCCTACGAGCAGTACTTC.

The V and J genes are TRBV5-4 and TRBJ1-2; 7 nucleotides line up with TRBD1. This CDR3 contains 15 residues. Germline CDR1 reads SGHNT; CDR2 reads YYREEE (reference sequence). J lost 4 bases, V lost 2 bases, and 8 bases had no gene match. The CDR3 DNA sequence: TGTGCCAGCAGCTTTGGTCCGGACAGGATCTATGGCTACACCTTC. Its protein is CASSFGPDRIYGYTF.

The chain couples TRBV12-3 or TRBV12-4 to TRBJ1-5; D remains ambiguous. The CDR3 has 13 amino acids. Trimming removed 5 bases at V and 5 bases at J, with 10 bases between. The CDR3 here is CASSPLLDQPQHF. CDR3 sequence (DNA): TGTGCCAGCAGTCCCCTTCTCGATCAGCCCCAGCATTTT.

This clone appeared a single time. The chain is built from TRBV25-1 and TRBJ2-7; 11 nucleotides align to TRBD1. Germline lookup yields CDR1 MGHDK and CDR2 SYGVNS. CDR3 size: 17 residues. Unmatched junction bases numbered 16, after V lost 8 bases and J lost 4 bases. CDR3 bases: TGTGCCAGCGGCCGAACCTCCGGGACAGGGGGTAGATACGAGCAGTACTTC. Translated: CASGRTSGTGGRYEQYF.

This clone has only one observation. This sequence joins TRBV15 and TRBJ1-1; D ambiguous. CDR1 is LNHNV, CDR2 YYDKDF, per germline (reference sequence). Trimming cost V 8 bases and J 5 bases, with 21 bases left between them. CDR3 length equals 15 residues. CDR3 in DNA: TGTGCCACCTCGAAAACGGCGGGCGGGTGGACTGAAGCTTTCTTT. Translating it yields CATSKTAGGWTEAFF.

V gene TRBV2 combines with J gene TRBJ1-6, with 8 bases matching TRBD1. Trimming cost V 6 bases and J 10 bases; bases outside gene matches: 8. Per germline, CDR1 SNHLY and CDR2 FYNNEI. The CDR3 contains 14 residues. The CDR3 DNA sequence: TGTGCCAGCAGCGCCGGGACAGGCCTATCACCCCTCCACTTT. Translating it yields CASSAGTGLSPLHF.

The chain has TRBV2 and TRBJ2-7; 8 bases are shared with TRBD1. The CDR3 covers 15 residues. In germline, CDR1 is SNHLY, CDR2 FYNNEI. The V and J ends lost 3 bases and 1 base, in that order; junction bases with no gene match: 5. The CDR3 loop reads CASSEKRTGSYEQYF. DNA of the CDR3: TGTGCCAGCAGTGAGAAGCGGACAGGGTCCTACGAGCAGTACTTC.

This clone was picked up a small number of times. V is TRBV9 and J is TRBJ1-6, with TRBD1 as a possible D gene (6 bases). The germline V gene encodes CDR1 SGDLS and CDR2 YYNGEE. The germline V and J ends were trimmed by 5 bases and 10 bases, with 19 bases remaining between them. The CDR3 sequence is 15 residues long. Here the CDR3 DNA reads TGTGCCAGCAGTGAAACAGGGAGTGCGAAATCACCCCTCCACTTT. This gives the protein CASSETGSAKSPLHF.

The genes are TRBV3-1 (or the pseudogene TRBV3-2) and TRBJ1-5; TRBD1 aligns across 7 bases. J was trimmed by 6 bases and V by 2 bases; bases with no gene match: 7. The CDR3 is 15 residues long. Looked up from germline, CDR1 is LGHDT and CDR2 is YNNKEL (reference sequence). CDR3: CASSQRQGNPQPQHF. In DNA, the CDR3 is TGTGCCAGCAGCCAACGACAGGGTAATCCTCAGCCCCAGCATTTT.

The chain links TRBV6-6 to TRBJ1-6; D is undetermined. The CDR3 contains 15 residues. V was trimmed by 7 bases and J by 5 bases, leaving 15 bases between them. The V gene's germline CDR1 is MNHNY and CDR2 SVGAGI (reference sequence). CDR3 nucleotide sequence: TGTGCCAGCAAGTCGTCCGAGACTGATAATTCACCCCTCCACTTT. Its protein product is CASKSSETDNSPLHF.

The chain couples TRBV4-1 to TRBJ2-7; weak D call: TRBD2 (5 bases). Germline values: CDR1 MGHRA, CDR2 YSYEKL. The V gene lost 4 bases and the J gene lost 0 bases, with 13 bases spanning the gap. The CDR3 extends over 15 amino acids. The CDR3 sequence: CASSPRPRGSYEQYF. The DNA of the CDR3 is TGCGCCAGCAGCCCCCGTCCCCGGGGCTCCTACGAGCAGTACTTC.

The sample holds a few counts of this clone. In DNA form, the CDR3 reads TGTGCCAGCCAGGCACGGCACAATGAAAAACTGTTTTTT. Translating gives CASQARHNEKLFF. The V call is TRBV6-5, the J call TRBJ1-4; D remains ambiguous. Germline CDR1 and CDR2: MNHEY and SVGAGI. This CDR3 is built from 13 residues. V was pared by 8 bases and J by 5 bases, with 12 bases between.

V gene TRBV10-3 combines with J gene TRBJ2-7, with a weak D call TRBD2 (6 bases). This CDR3 comprises 12 residues. Trimming removed 4 bases from V and 2 bases from J, with 6 bases in between. CDR1 is ENHRY, CDR2 SYGVKD, per germline. This chain's CDR3 is CAISGGAYEQYF. CDR3 in DNA: TGTGCCATCAGTGGGGGGGCCTACGAGCAGTACTTC.

The V and J genes are TRBV6-5 and TRBJ1-2, with D perhaps TRBD1 (5 bases). CDR3 length: 13 residues. V dropped 4 bases and J dropped 4 bases, with 10 bases sitting between them. The germline gives CDR1 MNHEY, CDR2 SVGAGI. In DNA form, the CDR3 reads TGTGCCAGCAGTTCGACAGCCTCCTATGGCTACACCTTC. This codes for CASSSTASYGYTF.

V gene TRBV7-8 combines with J gene TRBJ1-2; 9 bases align to TRBD1. Germline CDR1 is SGHVS and CDR2 is FQNEAQ. Trimming at V came to 3 bases and at J to 2 bases, leaving 7 bases not matched to a gene. This CDR3 has 16 residues. The CDR3 protein is CASSFRNRGLNYGYTF. The CDR3 nucleotides read TGTGCCAGCAGCTTTCGAAACAGGGGGCTAAACTATGGCTACACCTTC.

The chain combines TRBV15 with TRBJ1-1; 9 positions agree with TRBD1. Germline-derived CDR1 and CDR2 are LNHNV and YYDKDF (reference sequence). The CDR3 sequence is 16 residues long. The trim removed 5 bases at V and 4 bases at J, leaving 11 bases unmatched. The CDR3 sequence is CATSRTPGQGGTEAFF. In DNA form, the CDR3 reads TGTGCCACCAGCCGTACCCCGGGACAGGGAGGCACTGAAGCTTTCTTT.

V gene TRBV18 combines with J gene TRBJ2-1; the D is unclear. The CDR3 length is 16 residues. CDR1 is KGHSH, CDR2 LQKENI, per germline. Trimming removed 8 bases from V and 0 bases from J, with 17 bases in between. The CDR3 DNA is TGTGCCAGCCGACGTGGCGGCTTTAGCTCCTACAATGAGCAGTTCTTC. Its protein product is CASRRGGFSSYNEQFF.

This sequence joins TRBV13 and TRBJ1-5, with 8 bases aligning to TRBD1. Germline V gene data show CDR1 as PRHDT and CDR2 as FYEKMQ (reference sequence). With 4 bases clipped from V and 4 bases from J, the junction kept 6 bases outside the gene matches. The CDR3 loop spans 15 amino acids. Here the CDR3 DNA reads TGTGCCAGCAGCTCAGGGACAGGTCTAAATCAGCCCCAGCATTTT. Translation: CASSSGTGLNQPQHF.

This rearrangement joins TRBV5-4 to TRBJ2-3, with TRBD2 identical over 10 bases. V shed 4 bases, J shed 4 bases, and the junction held 9 bases outside the gene matches. The CDR3 sequence is 16 residues long. Germline CDR1 SGHNT, CDR2 YYREEE (reference sequence). The DNA for the CDR3 is TGTGCCAGCAGCCACCGACTAGCGGGTAGGGCAGATACGCAGTATTTT. It translates to CASSHRLAGRADTQYF.

The gene calls are TRBV28 and TRBJ1-5, with 10 positions matching TRBD1. V lost 3 bases and J lost 0; bases outside the gene matches: 11. The CDR3 extends over 19 amino acids. The germline CDR1 and CDR2 sequences are MDHEN and SYDVKM. The CDR3: CASSLEWGTGDFSNQPQHF. CDR3 sequence (DNA): TGTGCCAGCAGTTTGGAGTGGGGGACAGGGGATTTTAGCAATCAGCCCCAGCATTTT.

The chain recombines TRBV7-9 with TRBJ2-3, with a possible D match to TRBD2 (6 bases). Germline CDR1 reads SEHNR; CDR2 reads FQNEAQ (reference sequence). CDR3 length equals 15 residues. V was shortened by 1 base and J by 0 bases, with 8 bases between the two germline ends. The CDR3 coding sequence is TGTGCCAGCAGCTTAGGGAGGGCGAGCACAGATACGCAGTATTTT. Its translation is CASSLGRASTDTQYF.

This sequence joins TRBV5-1 and TRBJ2-7; 9 nucleotides line up with TRBD2. This CDR3 spans 14 amino acids. The germline CDR1 and CDR2 sequences are SGHRS and YFSETQ. V lost 6 bases and J lost 2; bases outside the gene matches: 6. The CDR3 region has the DNA TGCGCCAGCATGTCCGGGACTAGCACCTACGAGCAGTACTTC. Residues: CASMSGTSTYEQYF.

The chain has TRBV4-1 and TRBJ1-6; D gene ambiguous. The germline V and J ends were trimmed by 1 base and 10 bases, with 5 bases remaining between them. Germline V lookup: CDR1 MGHRA, CDR2 YSYEKL. This CDR3 is 12 amino acids long. The CDR3 DNA reads as TGCGCCAGCAGCCAAGGAGCCTCACCCCTCCACTTT. It translates to CASSQGASPLHF.

Only one count was recorded for this clone. The chain has TRBV27 and TRBJ2-7; TRBD1 matches at 7 bases. The CDR3 spans 13 residues. The germline V gene has CDR1 MNHEY and CDR2 SMNVEV (reference sequence). Germline trimming cut 6 bases from V and 0 bases from J; bases unmatched to any gene: 2. DNA of the CDR3: TGTGCCAGCAGGACAGGGAGCTCCTACGAGCAGTACTTC. Residues: CASRTGSSYEQYF.

This clone was seen only once. This chain uses TRBV23-1 with TRBJ2-7; perhaps TRBD1 as D (5 bases). TRBV23-1 is an ORF, with its function uncertain. V was cut by 0 bases and J by 0 bases, with 18 bases left in between. This CDR3 comprises 18 residues. The DNA for the CDR3 is TGCGCCAGCAGTCAATCCGATATCGGCAGGGTCCTCTCCTACGAGCAGTACTTC. It translates to CASSQSDIGRVLSYEQYF.

This clone was found a few times. This chain uses TRBV11-2 with TRBJ2-1, with TRBD1 identical over 8 bases. The CDR3 consists of 15 residues. V dropped 8 bases and J dropped 3; count of bases not matched to a gene: 9. CDR1 and CDR2 from the germline V gene are SGHAT and FQNNGV. CDR3 protein: CASSYPGTGYNEQFF. In nucleotides, the CDR3 is TGTGCCAGCTCATATCCCGGGACAGGCTACAATGAGCAGTTCTTC. The full variable domain, its missing parts supplied by reference TRBV11-2 and TRBJ2-1, is EAGVAQSPRYKIIEKRQSVAFWCNPISGHATLYWYQQILGQGPKLLIQFQNNGVVDDSQLPKDRFSAERLKGVDSTLKIQPAKLEDSAVYLCASSYPGTGYNEQFFGPGTRLTVL.

The chain links TRBV7-6 to TRBJ2-7; D possibly corresponds to TRBD1 (6 bases). CDR1 and CDR2 (germline): SGHVS, FNYEAQ. V dropped 1 base and J dropped 1 base, with 8 bases sitting between them. The CDR3 runs 14 residues. The CDR3 spells CASSLGTVSYEQYF. CDR3 DNA: TGTGCCAGCAGCTTAGGGACAGTGTCCTACGAGCAGTACTTC.

The chain is built from TRBV6-5 and TRBJ1-5; D ambiguous. CDR3 size: 15 residues. The ends were cut back, 7 bases at V and 0 bases at J, with 13 bases in the middle. From germline, CDR1 is MNHEY and CDR2 SVGAGI. The CDR3: CASNLRLNSNQPQHF. CDR3 in DNA: TGTGCCAGCAACCTACGACTGAATAGCAATCAGCCCCAGCATTTT.

The chain recombines TRBV25-1 with TRBJ2-7; 9 nucleotides align to TRBD1. The germline gives CDR1 MGHDK, CDR2 SYGVNS. The CDR3 spans 14 residues. The ends lost 4 bases at V and 3 bases at J; junction bases unmatched: 4. CDR3 coding DNA: TGTGCCAGCAGTGCCGGACAGGGGTTCTACGAGCAGTACTTC. This encodes CASSAGQGFYEQYF.